This T cell receptor (beta chain) was sequenced for a study of blood T cell repertoires in COVID-19. Across the whole study: Collection of acute and convalescent COVID-19 samples took place in the United States, Italy and Spain. PBMCs, B-cell-depleted T cells, or T cells provided the cDNA or gDNA that made up the material.

Original data processing: Amplification with reference gene primers provided the estimates of nucleated cell counts. Method: immunoSEQ multiplex PCR; TCRdb's copy keeps in-frame clones and lacks some. The DNA gave D and trimming, while V, J and clone size come from that table. There are under 250,000 clones in the sample; about 87% occur only once, and 3% to 3.5% lies in the top ten. CDR1 LGHDT and CDR2 YNNKEL come from the germline V gene (reference sequence). The V and J ends lost 2 bases and 1 base, in that order; junction bases with no gene match: 14. This CDR3 region has 19 residues. Allocation to cohorts depended on clinical history reported by the participants. In its sample, this clone was seen once.

The specimen sequenced was PBMCs or T cells enriched from blood (not recorded which). The gene calls are TRBV3-1 (or the pseudogene TRBV3-2) and TRBJ2-3, with 8 bases fitting TRBD2. This clonotype originated in a woman aged 40-49 years who had been exposed to COVID-19. This CDR3 is CASSQSSTGLVGRTDTQYF. DNA of the CDR3: TGTGCCAGCAGCCAAAGCTCAACGGGACTAGTGGGTCGCACAGATACGCAGTATTTT.